The source of this TCR beta chain is a study of CD8 T cells in Susac syndrome. This clonotype was counted once. The antigen remains unidentified. Sequencing of TCR beta drew on CD8+ and CD4+ T cells from blood. Negative isolation was used for CD8+ and CD4+ T cells and FACS enrichment for TEMRA cells. Findings and limits, study-wide: The TCR sequencing and HLA analysis in the study involved a relatively small number of individuals, as the study acknowledged.

Germline-derived CDR1 and CDR2 are SGHAT and FQNNGV. Trimming at V came to 1 base and at J to 3 bases, leaving 9 bases not matched to a gene. The CDR3 has 16 residues. Random hexamers were used to reverse transcribe the RNA input (about 0.5 to 1 ug). An immunoSEQ multiplex PCR amplified TCR beta CDR3 over 54 Vbeta and 13 Jbeta. TCRdb independently ran MiXCR on the immunoSEQ multiplex PCR reads; one entry per CDR3 protein. Of 170,000 or so distinct CDR3 sequences in the sample, roughly 95% are singletons; the top ten hold around 0.15%. The chain is built from TRBV11-2 and TRBJ2-7; 7 bases map to TRBD2. This TCR was recovered from a human donor with multiple sclerosis. Input material: CD8+ T cells from PBMCs. The CDR3 here is CASSLGFAGDFYEQYF. The CDR3 DNA reads as TGTGCCAGCAGCTTAGGATTTGCGGGAGATTTCTACGAGCAGTACTTC.